One and the same sample provided the 4 T cell receptor beta chains below, sequenced in a study of blood T cell repertoires in COVID-19. Measured with immunoSEQ multiplex PCR; TCRdb has only the in-frame clones, and not every one. The data show 85,000 to 130,000 clones, more than 90% seen once. Sequencing was carried out using peripheral blood. Receptors were obtained from a man in his 70s with acute or convalescent COVID-19.

The chain joins TRBV6-5 to TRBJ2-7; the match to TRBD1 covers 8 bases. After removal of 0 bases from V and 2 bases from J, the junction contained 3 bases not matched to a gene. Per germline, CDR1 MNHEY and CDR2 SVGAGI. The CDR3 is 15 residues long. CDR3 sequence: CASSYSQGETYEQYF. CDR3 DNA sequence: TGTGCCAGCAGTTACTCACAGGGGGAGACCTACGAGCAGTACTTC.

The chain uses TRBV25-1 and TRBJ2-3; 13 bases are shared with TRBD2. The CDR3 is 14 residues long. With 8 bases clipped from V and 4 bases from J, the junction kept 3 bases outside the gene matches. Germline V gene sequence: CDR1 MGHDK, CDR2 SYGVNS. The CDR3: CASSLAGGPDTQYF. CDR3 sequence (DNA): TGTGCCAGCTCACTAGCGGGAGGGCCAGATACGCAGTATTTT.

The chain is built from TRBV28 and TRBJ2-1; a possible D gene is TRBD2 (6 bases). Trimming removed 6 bases at V and 1 base at J, with 10 bases between. In germline, CDR1 is MDHEN, CDR2 SYDVKM. CDR3 size: 14 residues. The CDR3, as DNA: TGTGCCAGCAGGGCGGGGTGGTCCTACAATGAGCAGTTCTTC. This gives the protein CASRAGWSYNEQFF.

The rearrangement joins TRBV19 to TRBJ1-2, with D hard to call. Germline V gene sequence: CDR1 LNHDA, CDR2 SQIVND (reference sequence). Trimming cost V 2 bases and J 0 bases, with 10 bases left between them. The CDR3 runs to 15 residues. CDR3 nucleotide sequence: TGTGCCAGTAGTATAAATTTATTATCTAACTATGGCTACACCTTC. Its translation: CASSINLLSNYGYTF.